This TCR beta chain was recovered during a study of post-analysis software for immune sequencing data. Overall study context: Progressive-relapsing, secondary progressive and relapsing-remitting multiple sclerosis were among the disease courses included. Findings of the study overall: Relative to controls, patients had 5 or 6 TRBV segments at higher frequency, with TRBV5-6, TRBV5-1 and TRBV20-1 among these.

Unique molecular identifiers had been added to the TCR beta cDNA libraries. Once roughly 0.9 to 10 million T cells were used, hundreds of thousands of cDNA molecules resulted. TCRdb re-called the PCR reads with MiXCR, one entry per CDR3 protein. This sample has roughly 800,000 distinct CDR3 sequences; roughly 30% occur once, and the top ten carry roughly 0.54%. The germline V and J ends were trimmed by 6 bases and 6 bases, with 10 bases remaining between them. The CDR3 is 11 residues long. Germline-derived CDR1 and CDR2 are DFQATT and SNEGSKA (reference sequence). This clonotype was seen once. The antigen remains unidentified.

The TCR originated in a girl aged 10-17 years with multiple sclerosis. V gene TRBV20-1 combines with J gene TRBJ2-3; D is undetermined. Specimen: blood. This CDR3 is CSALGSDTQYF. DNA for the CDR3: TGCAGTGCCCTGGGCTCGGATACGCAGTATTTT.